This T cell receptor beta chain emerged from a study of molecular identifiers for immune sequencing clone quantification. TCRdb passed the PCR reads through MiXCR, listing each CDR3 protein once. The sample lists about 40,000 distinct CDR3 sequences, under 20% occurring once. This clonotype has a count of ten or more. The antigen is not known. Whole-study findings and limits: Clones with over 20 RNA copies captured over 99% of effector molecules but under 1% of naive ones.

The ends were cut back, 1 base at V and 1 base at J, with 5 bases in the middle. From germline, CDR1 is SEHNR and CDR2 FQNEAQ (reference sequence). This CDR3 contains 13 residues. The genes are TRBV7-9 and TRBJ2-7; weak D call: TRBD2 (5 bases). The sequencing input was naive CD8+ T cells from blood, with Jurkat cell RNA spiked in. The subset: FACS-sorted CD8+CD4-CCR7+CD45RA+ naive T cells. The source is a human donor in good health. Some libraries in this study had Jurkat cell RNA spiked in. CDR3 loop: CASSLVASYEQYF. DNA for the CDR3: TGTGCCAGCAGCTTAGTAGCGTCCTACGAGCAGTACTTC.